Shown below are 3 T cell receptor beta chains from a single sample sequenced in a study of blood T cell repertoires in COVID-19 (dated by TCRdb to 2018 to 2021). Receptors were amplified or captured by the immunoSEQ multiplex PCR assay. Imported from immuneACCESS, the table was reduced by TCRdb to in-frame sequences with V and J called. These copies leave out some clones; in studies compared against another copy, an unresolved V gene accounts for under half, and the cause of the remainder is not known. The sample table lists some 160,000 clones, around 81% of them with a count of one. The ten largest clones capture 11% of the sample. Material: peripheral blood. The receptors shown here come from a man between 65 and 79 years old with active or convalescent COVID-19.

This clone was recorded a few times. This sequence joins TRBV5-5 and TRBJ2-4; D is unresolved. V was shortened by 4 bases and J by 0 bases, with 17 bases between the two germline ends. CDR3 length equals 17 residues. CDR1 and CDR2 (germline): SGHKS, YYEKEE (reference sequence). CDR3 in DNA: TGTGCCAGCAGCCCTGATAGGAGTTTACTAGCCAAAAACATTCAGTACTTC. Protein: CASSPDRSLLAKNIQYF.

The J gene is TRBJ2-7, the V gene TRBV6-2 or TRBV6-3; TRBD1 matches at 8 bases. The junction had 10 bases not matched to a gene; V was cut back by 0 bases and J by 3 bases. The CDR3 sequence is 17 residues long. Germline-derived CDR1 and CDR2 are MNHEY and SVGEGT. The CDR3: CASSYSPTGGTFYEQYF. The CDR3 DNA is TGTGCCAGCAGTTACTCCCCTACAGGGGGGACTTTCTACGAGCAGTACTTC.

The chain links TRBV7-2 to TRBJ1-1, with 8 bases aligning to TRBD1. The CDR3 is 14 amino acids. The junction had 8 bases not matched to a gene; V was cut back by 6 bases and J by 5 bases. CDR1 SGHTA and CDR2 FQGNSA come from the germline V gene. Here the CDR3 DNA reads TGTGCCAGCAGTCCAGGGGGCCGGTGGACTGAAGCTTTCTTT. Translating gives CASSPGGRWTEAFF.